The clone carrying this T cell receptor (beta chain) was observed a handful of times. The target antigen is unknown. Alongside a J-beta primer mix, a sample-barcoded 5' primer served in a second PCR lasting about 7 to 12 cycles. TCRdb processed the 5' RACE reads anew with MiXCR; each CDR3 protein has one entry. The table lists about 1,400,000 distinct CDR3 sequences, roughly 45% of them singletons, with roughly 8.2% in the top ten. The junction had 12 bases not matched to a gene; V was cut back by 5 bases and J by 1 base. CDR1 SGHTA and CDR2 FQGNSA come from the germline V gene. This CDR3 has 17 residues. The entry originates in a study of blood T cells in healthy people across ages. Points from the study as a whole: A roughly linear fall in TCR beta diversity per million T cells was seen with increasing age.

V gene TRBV7-2 combines with J gene TRBJ2-7, with 9 bases lining up with TRBD2. The sequence was collected from a woman aged 18-30 years in good health. Sequenced: blood. In DNA form, the CDR3 reads TGTGCCAGCAGCCCTCGGCCTAGCGGGACATTTTCCTACGAGCAGTACTTC. This gives the protein CASSPRPSGTFSYEQYF.